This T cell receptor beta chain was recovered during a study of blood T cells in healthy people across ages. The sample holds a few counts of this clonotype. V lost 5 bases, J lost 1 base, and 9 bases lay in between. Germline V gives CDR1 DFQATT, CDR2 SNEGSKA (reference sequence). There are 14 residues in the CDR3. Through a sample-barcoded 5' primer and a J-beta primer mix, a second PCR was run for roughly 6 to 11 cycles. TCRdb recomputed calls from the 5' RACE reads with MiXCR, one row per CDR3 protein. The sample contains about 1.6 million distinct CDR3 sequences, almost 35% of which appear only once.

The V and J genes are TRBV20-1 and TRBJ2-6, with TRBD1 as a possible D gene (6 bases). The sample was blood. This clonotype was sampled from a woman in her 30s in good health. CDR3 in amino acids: CSARTASGANVLTF. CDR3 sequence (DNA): TGCAGTGCTCGGACAGCTTCTGGGGCCAACGTCCTGACTTTC.